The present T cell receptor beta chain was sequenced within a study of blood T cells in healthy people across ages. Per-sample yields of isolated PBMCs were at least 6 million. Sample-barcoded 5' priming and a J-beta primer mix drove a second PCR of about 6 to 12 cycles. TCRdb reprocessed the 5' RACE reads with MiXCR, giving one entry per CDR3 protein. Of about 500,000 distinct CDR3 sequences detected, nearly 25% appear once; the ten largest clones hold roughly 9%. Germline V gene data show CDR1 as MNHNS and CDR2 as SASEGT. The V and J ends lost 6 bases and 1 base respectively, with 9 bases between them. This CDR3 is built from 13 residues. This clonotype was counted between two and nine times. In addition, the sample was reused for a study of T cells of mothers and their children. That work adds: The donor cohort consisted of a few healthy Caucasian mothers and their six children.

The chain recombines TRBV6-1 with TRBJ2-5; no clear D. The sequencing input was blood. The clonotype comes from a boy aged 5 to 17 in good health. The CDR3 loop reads CASRKGPQETQYF. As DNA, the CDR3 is TGTGCCAGCAGAAAAGGTCCCCAAGAGACCCAGTACTTC.